This record concerns one T cell receptor (beta chain) sequence. Its antigen is unidentified. Patients with uncontrolled infections, other autoimmune diseases, pregnancy or lactation were excluded. Diagnoses rested on clinical symptoms, serum thyroxine and TRAb, thyroid ultrasound and orbital computed tomography. The sample belongs to a study of T cells in Graves' hyperthyroidism and ophthalmopathy. Regarding the study as a whole: Among clonotypes expanded in thyroid above 0.001, most were also found in blood. The model's output predicted ophthalmopathy at a median of about 6.5 months prior to onset.

Germline V gives CDR1 SQVTM, CDR2 ANQGSEA. This CDR3 contains 15 residues. The ends were cut back, 8 bases at V and 4 bases at J, with 20 bases in the middle. The CDR3 regions of TCR beta were amplified from RNA transcripts. The HTBI set primed first-round TCR CDR3 RT-PCR. TCRdb independently ran MiXCR on the multiplex PCR reads; one entry per CDR3 protein. Of around 660,000 distinct CDR3 sequences in the sample, 45% were seen once. The source is an adult man with Graves' disease, either hyperthyroidism or ophthalmopathy (not recorded which). The sample was peripheral blood or thyroid tissue (not recorded which). The chain recombines TRBV29-1 with TRBJ1-4; no reliable D call. This CDR3 reads CSSESGSTLNEKLFF. For the CDR3, the DNA is TGCAGCAGTGAGTCCGGCAGTACACTTAATGAAAAACTGTTTTTT.